This T cell receptor beta chain was sequenced for a study of blood T cell repertoires in COVID-19. About the study: Sites in the United States, Italy and Spain provided acute and convalescent COVID-19 samples. T cells, B-cell-depleted T cells, or PBMCs supplied cDNA or gDNA.

Trimming left V 5 bases short and J 3 bases short, with 9 bases between. The CDR3 length is 13 residues. CDR1 is KGHDR and CDR2 is SFDVKD in the germline V gene. A word on this clone: Other DNA sequences of this sample code for an identical CDR3.

Profiled with immunoSEQ multiplex PCR; TCRdb holds only in-frame clones, not every one. The table lists over 300,000 clones, 90% of them singletons. This rearrangement joins TRBV24-1 to TRBJ2-5; D remains unclear. The sample consisted of peripheral blood. The origin of this receptor is a young man with active or convalescent COVID-19. The CDR3 sequence: CATSVAGEETQYF. CDR3 in DNA: TGTGCCACCAGTGTGGCAGGCGAAGAGACCCAGTACTTC.